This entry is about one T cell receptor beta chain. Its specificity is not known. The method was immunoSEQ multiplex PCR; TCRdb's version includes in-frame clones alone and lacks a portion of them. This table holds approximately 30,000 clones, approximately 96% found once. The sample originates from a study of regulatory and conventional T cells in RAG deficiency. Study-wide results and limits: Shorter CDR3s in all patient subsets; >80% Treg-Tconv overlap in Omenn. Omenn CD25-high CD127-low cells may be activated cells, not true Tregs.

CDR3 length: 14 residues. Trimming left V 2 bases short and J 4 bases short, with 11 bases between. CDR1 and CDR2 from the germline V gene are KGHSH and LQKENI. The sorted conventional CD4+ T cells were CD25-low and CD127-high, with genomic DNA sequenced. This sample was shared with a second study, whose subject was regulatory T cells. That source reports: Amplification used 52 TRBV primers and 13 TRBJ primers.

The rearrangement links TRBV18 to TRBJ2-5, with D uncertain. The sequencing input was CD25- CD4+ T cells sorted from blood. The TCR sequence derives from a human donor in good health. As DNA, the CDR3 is TGTGCCAGCTCACCAGCTGGGCGCGCAGAGACCCAGTACTTC. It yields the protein CASSPAGRAETQYF.